These 4 T cell receptor beta chains came from one sample sequenced in a study of blood T cell repertoires in COVID-19. TCRdb's copy holds only in-frame clones and misses some; the assay was immunoSEQ multiplex PCR. Among roughly 150,000 clones, roughly 84% were seen once, and the ten largest hold around a sixth. The specimen sequenced was PBMCs or T cells enriched from blood (not recorded which). The source of these receptors is a man between 60 and 75 years old who had recovered from COVID-19.

This rearrangement joins TRBV19 to TRBJ2-7, with D possibly matching TRBD1 (6 bases). Trimming removed 0 bases from V and 2 bases from J, with 11 bases in between. Per germline, CDR1 LNHDA and CDR2 SQIVND (reference sequence). CDR3 length: 15 residues. The CDR3 loop is CASSIEGADTYEQYF. The DNA for the CDR3 is TGTGCCAGTAGTATAGAGGGGGCCGATACCTACGAGCAGTACTTC. The full variable domain, with the rest looked up from reference TRBV19 and TRBJ2-7, is DGGITQSPKYLFRKEGQNVTLSCEQNLNHDAMYWYRQDPGQGLRLIYYSQIVNDFQKGDIAEGYSVSREKKESFPLTVTSAQKNPTAFYLCASSIEGADTYEQYFGPGTRLTVT.

CDR3 sequence reads: CASSPSAGEQYF. CDR3 DNA: TGTGCCAGCAGTCCTTCCGCAGGTGAGCAGTACTTC. The V call is TRBV6-5, the J call TRBJ2-7; D unresolved. The CDR3 has 12 residues. V lost 5 bases and J lost 7, with 12 bases in between. The germline CDR1 and CDR2 sequences are MNHEY and SVGAGI.

This rearrangement joins TRBV30 to TRBJ2-5; perhaps TRBD1 as D (6 bases). Germline CDR1 is GTSNPN and CDR2 is SVGIG (reference sequence). Trimming pared 1 base from V and 4 bases from J, leaving 19 bases between. This CDR3 is built from 16 residues. CDR3 nucleotide sequence: TGTGCCTGGAGTGCAGGGGCGGGCCAGGGAAGAGAGACCCAGTACTTC. This translates into CAWSAGAGQGRETQYF.

This chain links TRBV9 with TRBJ2-2; TRBD2 matches 7 bases. Germline V gene sequence: CDR1 SGDLS, CDR2 YYNGEE. V was pared by 0 bases and J by 2 bases, with 4 bases of the junction left unmatched. There are 16 residues in the CDR3. CDR3 DNA: TGTGCCAGCAGCGTAGAGGGAGGGCGAAACACCGGGGAGCTGTTTTTT. Amino acids: CASSVEGGRNTGELFF.